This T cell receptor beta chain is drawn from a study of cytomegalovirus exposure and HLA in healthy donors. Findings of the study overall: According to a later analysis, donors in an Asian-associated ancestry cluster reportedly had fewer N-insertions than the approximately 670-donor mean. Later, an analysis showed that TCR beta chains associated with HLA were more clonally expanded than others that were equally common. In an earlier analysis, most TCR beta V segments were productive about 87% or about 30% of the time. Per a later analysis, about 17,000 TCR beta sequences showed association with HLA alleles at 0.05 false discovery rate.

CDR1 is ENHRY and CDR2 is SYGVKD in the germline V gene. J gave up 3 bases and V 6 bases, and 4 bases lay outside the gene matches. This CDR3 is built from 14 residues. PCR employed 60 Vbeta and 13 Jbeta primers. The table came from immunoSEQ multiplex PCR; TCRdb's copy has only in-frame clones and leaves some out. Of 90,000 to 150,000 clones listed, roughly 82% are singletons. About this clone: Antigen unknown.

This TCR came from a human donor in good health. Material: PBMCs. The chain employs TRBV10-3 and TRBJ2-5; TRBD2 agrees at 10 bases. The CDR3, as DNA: TGTGCCATCAGCCGTGGACTAGCGGAAGAGACCCAGTACTTC. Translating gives CAISRGLAEETQYF.